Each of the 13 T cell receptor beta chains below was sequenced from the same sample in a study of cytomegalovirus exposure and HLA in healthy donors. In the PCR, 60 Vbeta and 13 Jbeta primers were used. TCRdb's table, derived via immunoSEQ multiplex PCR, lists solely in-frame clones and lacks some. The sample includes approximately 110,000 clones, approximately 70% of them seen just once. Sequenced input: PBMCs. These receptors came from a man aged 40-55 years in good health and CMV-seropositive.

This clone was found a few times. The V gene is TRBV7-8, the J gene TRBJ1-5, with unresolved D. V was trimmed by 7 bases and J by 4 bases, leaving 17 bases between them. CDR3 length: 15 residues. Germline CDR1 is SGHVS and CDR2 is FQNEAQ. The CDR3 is CASTLGVPNNQPQHF. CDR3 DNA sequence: TGTGCCAGCACCCTCGGGGTCCCAAATAATCAGCCCCAGCATTTT.

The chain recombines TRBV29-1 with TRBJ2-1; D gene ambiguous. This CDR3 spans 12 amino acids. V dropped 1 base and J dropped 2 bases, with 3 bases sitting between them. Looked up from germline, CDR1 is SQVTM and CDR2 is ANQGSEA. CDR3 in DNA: TGCAGCGTTGAAGCAACCTACAATGAGCAGTTCTTC. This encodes CSVEATYNEQFF.

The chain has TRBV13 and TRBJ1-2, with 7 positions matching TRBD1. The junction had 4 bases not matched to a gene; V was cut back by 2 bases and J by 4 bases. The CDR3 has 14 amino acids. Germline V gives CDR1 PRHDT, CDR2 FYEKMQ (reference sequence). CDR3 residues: CASSLQGDAYGYTF. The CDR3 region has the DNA TGTGCCAGCAGCTTACAGGGGGATGCCTATGGCTACACCTTC.

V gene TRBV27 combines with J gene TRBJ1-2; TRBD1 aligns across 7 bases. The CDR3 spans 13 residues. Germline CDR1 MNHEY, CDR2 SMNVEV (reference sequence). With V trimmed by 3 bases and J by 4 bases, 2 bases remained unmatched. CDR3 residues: CASSFGQAYGYTF. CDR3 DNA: TGTGCCAGCAGTTTTGGACAGGCCTATGGCTACACCTTC.

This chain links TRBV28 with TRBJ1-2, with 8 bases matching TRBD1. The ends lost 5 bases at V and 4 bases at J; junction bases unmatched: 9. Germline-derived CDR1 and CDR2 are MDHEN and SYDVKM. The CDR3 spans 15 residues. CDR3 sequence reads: CASSQRQGFIYGYTF. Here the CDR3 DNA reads TGTGCCAGCAGTCAGAGACAGGGGTTTATCTATGGCTACACCTTC.

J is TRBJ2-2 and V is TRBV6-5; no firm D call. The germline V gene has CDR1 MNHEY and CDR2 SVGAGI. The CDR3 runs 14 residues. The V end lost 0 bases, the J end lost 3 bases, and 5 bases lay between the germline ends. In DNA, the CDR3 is TGTGCCAGCAGTTACTCTATCTACACCGGGGAGCTGTTTTTT. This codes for CASSYSIYTGELFF.

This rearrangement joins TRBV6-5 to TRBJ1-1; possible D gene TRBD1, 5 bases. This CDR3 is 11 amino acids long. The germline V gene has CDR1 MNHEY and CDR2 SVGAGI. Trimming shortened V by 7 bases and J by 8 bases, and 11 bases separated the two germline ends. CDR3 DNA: TGTGCCAGCAAAGGAAGGGGCGAAGCTTTCTTT. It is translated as CASKGRGEAFF.

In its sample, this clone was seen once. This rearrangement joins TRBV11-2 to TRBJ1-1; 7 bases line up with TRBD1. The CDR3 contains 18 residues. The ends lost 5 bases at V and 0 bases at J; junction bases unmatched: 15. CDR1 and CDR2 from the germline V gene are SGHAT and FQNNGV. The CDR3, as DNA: TGTGCCAGCAGCCTACGACTCCCAACAGGGGCCATGAACACTGAAGCTTTCTTT. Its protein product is CASSLRLPTGAMNTEAFF.

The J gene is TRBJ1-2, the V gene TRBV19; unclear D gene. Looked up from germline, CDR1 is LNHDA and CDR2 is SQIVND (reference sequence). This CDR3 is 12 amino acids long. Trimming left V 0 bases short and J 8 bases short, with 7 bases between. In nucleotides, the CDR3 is TGTGCCAGTAGTATAGATAACTGGGGCTACACCTTC. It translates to CASSIDNWGYTF.

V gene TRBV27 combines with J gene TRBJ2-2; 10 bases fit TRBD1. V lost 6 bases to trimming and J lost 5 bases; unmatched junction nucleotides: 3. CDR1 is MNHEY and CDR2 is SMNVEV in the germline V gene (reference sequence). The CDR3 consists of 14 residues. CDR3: CASRSGQGTGELFF. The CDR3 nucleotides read TGTGCCAGCAGATCGGGACAGGGGACCGGGGAGCTGTTTTTT.

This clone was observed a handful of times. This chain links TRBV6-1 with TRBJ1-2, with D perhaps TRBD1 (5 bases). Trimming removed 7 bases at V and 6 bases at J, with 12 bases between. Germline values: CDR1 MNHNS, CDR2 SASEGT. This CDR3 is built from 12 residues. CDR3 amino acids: CASTDSFHGYTF. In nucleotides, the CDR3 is TGTGCCAGCACCGACAGTTTCCATGGCTACACCTTC.

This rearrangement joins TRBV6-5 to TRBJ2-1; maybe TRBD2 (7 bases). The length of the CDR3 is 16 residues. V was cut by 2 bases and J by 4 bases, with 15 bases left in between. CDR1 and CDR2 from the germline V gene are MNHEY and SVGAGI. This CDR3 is CASSYGAGAVYNEQFF. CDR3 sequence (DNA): TGTGCCAGCAGTTACGGGGCGGGGGCCGTTTACAATGAGCAGTTCTTC.

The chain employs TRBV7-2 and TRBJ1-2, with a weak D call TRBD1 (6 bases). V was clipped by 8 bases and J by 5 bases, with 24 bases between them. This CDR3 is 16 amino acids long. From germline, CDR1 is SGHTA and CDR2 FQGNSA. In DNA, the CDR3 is TGTGCCAGCTGCTGCGGCACGACAATGGGGACATATGGCTACACCTTC. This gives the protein CASCCGTTMGTYGYTF. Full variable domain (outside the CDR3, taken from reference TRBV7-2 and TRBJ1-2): GAGVSQSPSNKVTEKGKDVELRCDPISGHTALYWYRQSLGQGLEFLIYFQGNSAPDKSGLPSDRFSAERTGGSVSTLTIQRTQQEDSAVYLCASCCGTTMGTYGYTFGSGTRLTVV.